What follows is one T cell receptor (beta chain) and its context. Its antigen is currently unknown. Trimming removed 0 bases at V and 2 bases at J, with 11 bases between. This CDR3 is built from 15 residues. Germline V gene data show CDR1 as MGHRA and CDR2 as YSYEKL. This specimen comes from a study of cytomegalovirus exposure and HLA in healthy donors. Study-level background: An early data release held some 89 million unique TCRs from HLA-typed donors. For the approximately 360 genotyped donors, about 81% fell within the Caucasian-associated ancestry cluster. Study observations and caveats: Most likely, a cluster of highly shared sequence variants arose as a sequencing artifact. In a later analysis, TCR beta V- and J-gene trimming was associated with a missense DCLRE1C variant.

The PCR contained 60 Vbeta and 13 Jbeta primers. Assay: immunoSEQ multiplex PCR; the TCRdb copy retains only in-frame clones and omits some. The sample consists of 150,000 to 200,000 clones, about 88% of them appearing once. Material for sequencing was PBMCs. This receptor was identified in a girl less than two years old in good health and CMV-seronegative. The chain employs TRBV4-1 and TRBJ2-7; weak D call: TRBD1 (6 bases). Here the CDR3 DNA reads TGCGCCAGCAGCCAAGATTCCGGGACAACCTACGAGCAGTACTTC. Residues: CASSQDSGTTYEQYF.